This is a list of T cell receptor beta chains from one sample in a study of T cells after yellow fever vaccination. TCRdb re-analysed the 5' RACE reads in MiXCR, keeping a single row per CDR3 protein. This table holds under 700,000 distinct CDR3 sequences, less than 20% found once. The starting material was PBMCs, obtained 5 days after the first yellow fever vaccination. Source of these receptors: a man aged 18 to 29 who received the YFV17D yellow fever vaccine. Both conserved end residues are part of each CDR3. D genes are given only for firm matches. Some rows mark clone size as missing; the rest say once, few, many or name a class of expanded clone.

>.|.|TRBJ2-3|13|TRBV7-9
TGTGCCAGCACCCCTGGGGGGACAGATACGCAGTATTTT
CASTPGGTDTQYF
>few|TRBD2|TRBJ2-5|16|TRBV7-7
TGTGCCAGCAGCCCGACTAGCGGGGGGGATCAAGAGACCCAGTACTTC
CASSPTSGGDQETQYF
>.|TRBD2|TRBJ2-2|16|TRBV7-9
TGTGCCAGCAGCTTATTAGCGGGGGACAACACCGGGGAGCTGTTTTTT
CASSLLAGDNTGELFF
>few|.|TRBJ1-5|18|TRBV4-1
TGCGCCAGCAGCCAAGAGGGCGCAGGGAGCTATAGCAATCAGCCCCAGCATTTT
CASSQEGAGSYSNQPQHF
>few|TRBD2|TRBJ2-1|17|TRBV11-3
TGTGCCAGCACCGGGACTAGCGGGGGGCCGTGGTTCCATGAGCAGTTCTTC
CASTGTSGGPWFHEQFF
>.|.|TRBJ2-5|16|TRBV5-4
TGTGCCAGCAGCTTGGACCAGTTTCGCGTCGAAGAGACCCAGTACTTC
CASSLDQFRVEETQYF
>few|.|TRBJ2-2|14|TRBV7-9
TGTGCCAGCAGTTTCGGGGAGTACACCGGGGAGCTGTTTTTT
CASSFGEYTGELFF
>few|.|TRBJ1-1|14|TRBV20-1
TGCAGTGCGAGGGGGGGACACCCGAACACTGAAGCTTTCTTT
CSARGGHPNTEAFF
>.|TRBD2|TRBJ2-2|14|TRBV7-2
TGTGCCAGCAGCTCCGAAAGCGGGGCCGGGGAGCTGTTTTTT
CASSSESGAGELFF
>few|TRBD2|TRBJ2-5|19|TRBV4-3
TGCGCCAGCAGCCAAGCCCCGGGGCTAGCGGGGCCTATACAAGAGACCCAGTACTTC
CASSQAPGLAGPIQETQYF
>.|.|TRBJ2-5|14|TRBV4-1
TGCGCCAGCAGCCAAGCAGGGGGGAAAGAGACCCAGTACTTC
CASSQAGGKETQYF
>few|.|TRBJ1-6|15|TRBV27
TGTGCCAGCAGTTTTCTGATCGCCTCCGGGGGTCCCCTCCACTTT
CASSFLIASGGPLHF
>few|TRBD2|TRBJ2-5|15|TRBV5-1
TGCGCCAGCAGCTTCAAGCGGGGGGGCCAAGAGACCCAGTACTTC
CASSFKRGGQETQYF
>.|.|TRBJ2-2|12|TRBV7-2
TGTGCCAGCAGCTTGAGGGTCCGGGAGCTGTTTTTT
CASSLRVRELFF
>.|.|TRBJ1-1|13|TRBV12-3/TRBV12-4
TGTGCCACCAGGGGCGTTATGAACACTGAAGCTTTCTTT
CATRGVMNTEAFF
>many|TRBD1|TRBJ2-2|15|TRBV12-3/TRBV12-4
TGTGCCAGCACCCCGGACAGGATGAACACCGGGGAGCTGTTTTTT
CASTPDRMNTGELFF
>few|TRBD1|TRBJ2-7|15|TRBV7-6
TGTGCCAGCAGCTCCGGACAGGGAGTTAAGTACGAGCAGTACTTC
CASSSGQGVKYEQYF
>many|TRBD1|TRBJ2-1|13|TRBV5-1
TGCGCCAGCAGCGTGGACAGGGGGGATCAGCAGTTCTTC
CASSVDRGDQQFF
>few|TRBD1|TRBJ1-5|16|TRBV7-2
TGTGCCAGCAGCTTAAAGGCGACAGGGGGCCACCAGCCCCAGCATTTT
CASSLKATGGHQPQHF
>.|.|TRBJ2-1|15|TRBV7-9
TGTGCCAGCAGCTTAGCTCAGGGGCGATACAATGAGCAGTTCTTC
CASSLAQGRYNEQFF
>many|.|TRBJ2-3|15|TRBV12-3/TRBV12-4
TGTGCCAGCAGCGCCCAGGTGATATCTACTGGTACGCAGTATTTT
CASSAQVISTGTQYF
>.|.|TRBJ1-2|14|TRBV3-1
TGTGCCAGCAGCCAAACGATTTCGGACGGAGGCTACACCTTC
CASSQTISDGGYTF
>.|.|TRBJ2-1|12|TRBV30
TGTGCCTGGAGTGTACAGGGACTCCTCCAGTTCTTC
CAWSVQGLLQFF
>.|TRBD1|TRBJ1-1|16|TRBV29-1
TGCAGCGTTACTATCGGGACAGGGGGGTTGAACACTGAAGCTTTCTTT
CSVTIGTGGLNTEAFF
>few|.|TRBJ2-1|13|TRBV12-3/TRBV12-4
TGTGCCAGTGAGGGGGGGGCCGGCAATGAGCAGTTCTTC
CASEGGAGNEQFF
>.|.|TRBJ2-3|16|TRBV5-1
TGCGCCAGCAGCTCGAAACCGGGACTTGGCACAGATACGCAGTATTTT
CASSSKPGLGTDTQYF